These 2 T cell receptor beta chains originate from one sample sequenced in a study of early T cells in non-severe SARS-CoV-2 infection. Via MiXCR, TCRdb re-called the 5' RACE reads, giving one row per CDR3 protein. The table includes roughly 64,000 distinct CDR3 sequences, 10% to 15% detected once. The sequenced sample consisted of whole blood. These receptor sequences come from an adult who was a healthcare worker with PCR-confirmed SARS-CoV-2 infection or an uninfected control (not recorded which).

This clonotype was recorded a few times. This chain joins TRBV5-5 and TRBJ2-7; D remains unclear. The V gene's germline CDR1 is SGHKS and CDR2 YYEKEE (reference sequence). The CDR3 covers 13 residues. V was cut by 4 bases and J by 3 bases, with 11 bases left in between. The CDR3, as DNA: TGTGCCAGCAGCACCGGACCGCGCTACGAGCAGTACTTC. It specifies CASSTGPRYEQYF.

The sample holds a few counts of this clonotype. The V gene is TRBV12-3 or TRBV12-4, the J gene TRBJ2-7, with D perhaps assigned TRBD1 or TRBD2 (5 bases each). Trimming shortened V by 5 bases and J by 6 bases, and 14 bases separated the two germline ends. The CDR3 has 13 amino acids. The CDR3 is CASSHSDSGEQYF. DNA of the CDR3: TGTGCCAGCAGTCATTCCGACAGCGGCGAGCAGTACTTC.